This record looks at one T cell receptor (beta chain) sequence and its context. There are 13 residues in the CDR3. Per germline, CDR1 SQVTM and CDR2 ANQGSEA. V gave up 4 bases and J gave up 1 base, with 10 bases separating them. Repertoires were generated with immunoSEQ multiplex PCR, while TCRdb's copy carries only in-frame clones and drops some. The table has 150,000 to 180,000 clones, roughly 80% seen once; the top ten hold under 9.5%. This specimen comes from a study of blood T cell repertoires in COVID-19. The sample consisted of PBMCs or T cells enriched from blood (not recorded which). The rearrangement links TRBV29-1 to TRBJ1-1, with unresolved D. The sequence was collected from a man aged 45-60 years who had recovered from COVID-19. The CDR3 sequence is CSVAAARNTEAFF. The CDR3 bases are TGCAGCGTTGCTGCAGCTAGGAACACTGAAGCTTTCTTT.